These 31 T cell receptor beta chains came from one sample sequenced in a study of blood T cell repertoires in COVID-19. Profiling relied on immunoSEQ multiplex PCR, and the TCRdb table lists in-frame clones only, not all of them. The table includes around 220,000 clones, 82% detected once. Sequenced material: peripheral blood. The receptors here all came from a woman aged 80 or older with active or convalescent COVID-19.

The chain is built from TRBV2 and TRBJ1-4; D uncertain. Trimming shortened V by 6 bases and J by 8 bases, and 13 bases separated the two germline ends. Germline lookup yields CDR1 SNHLY and CDR2 FYNNEI. The CDR3 totals 13 residues. The CDR3 protein is CASSQERQEKLFF. DNA of the CDR3: TGTGCCAGCAGCCAGGAAAGGCAAGAAAAACTGTTTTTT.

This clone was detected a few times. CDR3 protein: CASSRDREGDEKLFF. The CDR3 DNA sequence: TGTGCCAGCTCACGAGACAGGGAAGGGGATGAAAAACTGTTTTTT. The chain couples TRBV18 to TRBJ1-4, with TRBD1 matching 7 bases. In germline, CDR1 is KGHSH, CDR2 LQKENI. V shed 4 bases and J 6 bases; nucleotides not matched to a gene: 8. The CDR3 runs 15 residues.

The chain is built from TRBV7-2 and TRBJ2-7; D may be TRBD2 (6 bases). Germline values: CDR1 SGHTA, CDR2 FQGNSA. This CDR3 has 16 amino acids. V shed 1 base and J shed 0 bases, with 13 bases lying between them. CDR3 nucleotide sequence: TGTGCCAGCAGCTTAGGGAGCGGGCTGAGCTCCTACGAGCAGTACTTC. The encoded protein is CASSLGSGLSSYEQYF.

The rearrangement joins TRBV28 to TRBJ2-1; 9 bases map to TRBD2. V lost 5 bases and J lost 8; bases outside the gene matches: 13. Germline assignment: CDR1 MDHEN and CDR2 SYDVKM. This CDR3 has 16 amino acids. The CDR3: CASSAPRAGGADEQFF. The CDR3 DNA is TGTGCCAGCAGTGCCCCCCGGGCGGGGGGGGCGGATGAGCAGTTCTTC.

This chain connects TRBV3-1 (or the pseudogene TRBV3-2) to TRBJ2-4; no firm D call. V shed 3 bases and J shed 0 bases, with 15 bases lying between them. Germline V gene lookup returns CDR1 LGHDT and CDR2 YNNKEL (reference sequence). The CDR3 runs to 17 residues. The CDR3 nucleotides read TGTGCCAGCAGCCAGTTCTCCTTCATACTAGCCAAAAACATTCAGTACTTC. It yields the protein CASSQFSFILAKNIQYF.

The J gene is TRBJ2-3, the V gene TRBV12-3 or TRBV12-4; TRBD2 matches at 12 bases. This CDR3 has 13 amino acids. V dropped 7 bases and J dropped 6; count of bases not matched to a gene: 2. CDR3 in amino acids: CASTTSGSDTQYF. In nucleotides, the CDR3 is TGTGCCAGCACGACTAGCGGGAGTGATACGCAGTATTTT.

The DNA of the CDR3 is TGCGCCAGCAGCGTCGATTTAGGGAGCTATGGCTACACCTTC. Encoded protein: CASSVDLGSYGYTF. This sequence joins TRBV5-1 and TRBJ1-2; D uncertain. Germline V lookup: CDR1 SGHRS, CDR2 YFSETQ. This CDR3 is built from 14 residues. Trimming removed 4 bases from V and 4 bases from J, with 14 bases in between. Complete variable domain (other parts from reference TRBV5-1 and TRBJ1-2): KAGVTQTPRYLIKTRGQQVTLSCSPISGHRSVSWYQQTPGQGLQFLFEYFSETQRNKGNFPGRFSGRQFSNSRSEMNVSTLELGDSALYLCASSVDLGSYGYTFGSGTRLTVV.

The chain carries TRBV5-4 and TRBJ1-6; 10 bases fit TRBD1. V shed 2 bases and J 7 bases; nucleotides not matched to a gene: 6. CDR3 length equals 16 residues. The V gene's germline CDR1 is SGHNT and CDR2 YYREEE (reference sequence). This CDR3 is CASSFMGQGQNSPLHF. CDR3 nucleotide sequence: TGTGCCAGCAGCTTCATGGGACAGGGGCAGAATTCACCCCTCCACTTT.

The rearrangement uses TRBV5-6 and TRBJ2-3; 7 bases line up with TRBD2. Germline V CDR1 and CDR2: SGHDT, YYEEEE. This CDR3 contains 15 residues. The V gene end was trimmed by 1 base and the J gene end by 4 bases; junction bases not matched to a gene: 6. CDR3 amino acids: CASSLYSGLADTQYF. DNA of the CDR3: TGTGCCAGCAGCTTGTACTCAGGACTAGCAGATACGCAGTATTTT.

In its sample, this clone was seen a few times. The V and J genes are TRBV4-2 and TRBJ2-7, with 7 bases identical to TRBD2. J gave up 2 bases and V 1 base, and 11 bases lay outside the gene matches. This CDR3 has 17 residues. The germline V gene has CDR1 LGHNA and CDR2 YNFKEQ. CDR3 loop: CASSQVIDGGTTYEQYF. Written as DNA, the CDR3 is TGTGCCAGCAGCCAAGTCATCGACGGGGGGACCACCTACGAGCAGTACTTC.

This chain joins TRBV4-1 and TRBJ1-1; tentative D call: TRBD1 (5 bases). The CDR3 consists of 14 residues. V lost 2 bases to trimming and J lost 7 bases, with 14 bases between them. Per germline, CDR1 MGHRA and CDR2 YSYEKL. As DNA, the CDR3 is TGCGCCAGCAGCCAACGGACCGGGACTCTTGAAGCTTTCTTT. Encoded protein: CASSQRTGTLEAFF.

This clone has only one observation. The V and J genes are TRBV11-2 and TRBJ2-1; 8 nucleotides match TRBD2. Germline loops: CDR1 SGHAT, CDR2 FQNNGV. This CDR3 region has 17 residues. Losses at the gene ends were 5 bases for V and 4 bases for J; bases not matched to a gene: 13. As DNA, the CDR3 is TGTGCCAGCAGCCCAAATCGGGGGGGCACAATTTACAATGAGCAGTTCTTC. Its translation: CASSPNRGGTIYNEQFF.

V gene TRBV28 combines with J gene TRBJ1-1; D is ambiguous. Germline assignment: CDR1 MDHEN and CDR2 SYDVKM. V gave up 4 bases and J gave up 11 bases, with 14 bases separating them. The CDR3 runs 12 residues. The CDR3 DNA is TGTGCCAGCAGTTCTCTGGTGTCGCAGGCTTTCTTT. It specifies CASSSLVSQAFF. The variable domain in full, with the rest retrieved from reference TRBV28 and TRBJ1-1, is DVKVTQSSRYLVKRTGEKVFLECVQDMDHENMFWYRQDPGLGLRLIYFSYDVKMKEKGDIPEGYSVSREKKERFSLILESASTNQTSMYLCASSSLVSQAFFGQGTRLTVV.

The chain is built from TRBV24-1 and TRBJ2-5; D may be TRBD1 (5 bases). V was trimmed by 2 bases and J by 4 bases, leaving 16 bases between them. This CDR3 comprises 16 residues. The germline gives CDR1 KGHDR, CDR2 SFDVKD. CDR3 protein: CATSDSRQSVTETQYF. As DNA, the CDR3 is TGTGCCACCAGTGATTCCAGACAGTCGGTGACAGAGACCCAGTACTTC.

The sample holds one count of this clone. This sequence joins TRBV2 and TRBJ1-6; 8 bases map to TRBD1. Germline V gene data show CDR1 as SNHLY and CDR2 as FYNNEI. There are 12 residues in the CDR3. The ends lost 4 bases at V and 13 bases at J; junction bases unmatched: 3. DNA of the CDR3: TGTGCCAGCAGTGGGGACAGGCATCCCCTCCACTTT. Translating gives CASSGDRHPLHF.

The genes are TRBV19 and TRBJ1-6; TRBD1 aligns across 7 bases. This CDR3 spans 14 amino acids. The V gene end was trimmed by 5 bases and the J gene end by 9 bases; junction bases not matched to a gene: 7. Germline V gene lookup returns CDR1 LNHDA and CDR2 SQIVND (reference sequence). The CDR3 here is CASSPGQSSSPLHF. The DNA of the CDR3 is TGTGCCAGTAGTCCGGGACAGTCAAGTTCACCCCTCCACTTT.

This rearrangement joins TRBV20-1 to TRBJ2-3, with TRBD2 as a possible D gene (5 bases). Germline V lookup: CDR1 DFQATT, CDR2 SNEGSKA (reference sequence). The CDR3 is made up of 14 amino acids. V was shortened by 3 bases and J by 4 bases, with 14 bases between the two germline ends. The CDR3: CSASKTGGPDTQYF. CDR3 nucleotide sequence: TGCAGTGCTAGTAAGACTGGAGGACCAGATACGCAGTATTTT.

V is TRBV30 and J is TRBJ2-3; 11 positions match TRBD2. Germline loops: CDR1 GTSNPN, CDR2 SVGIG (reference sequence). The CDR3 sequence is 14 residues long. V was clipped by 7 bases and J by 5 bases; unmatched bases: 8. The CDR3 sequence: CAYALAGGGDTQYF. DNA of the CDR3: TGTGCCTACGCGCTAGCGGGAGGTGGAGATACGCAGTATTTT. Based on the CDR3 plus reference TRBV30 and TRBJ2-3, the full variable domain is SQTIHQWPATLVQPVGSPLSLECTVEGTSNPNLYWYRQAAGRGLQLLFYSVGIGQISSEVPQNLSASRPQDRQFILSSKKLLLSDSGFYLCAYALAGGGDTQYFGPGTRLTVL.

The CDR3 sequence: CASRSDRDMRYGYTF. The CDR3 bases are TGTGCCAGCAGAAGTGACCGGGACATGCGATATGGCTACACCTTC. The chain employs TRBV27 and TRBJ1-2; tentative D call: TRBD1 (6 bases). The CDR3 totals 15 residues. V shed 6 bases and J shed 5 bases, with 19 bases lying between them. Germline CDR1 and CDR2: MNHEY and SMNVEV (reference sequence).

The chain uses TRBV4-1 and TRBJ1-4, with 11 positions matching TRBD1. This CDR3 spans 18 amino acids. The ends lost 0 bases at V and 3 bases at J; junction bases unmatched: 6. CDR1 is MGHRA, CDR2 YSYEKL, per germline. The CDR3 is CASSQERDRGSANEKLFF. In DNA form, the CDR3 reads TGCGCCAGCAGCCAAGAACGGGACAGGGGGTCGGCTAATGAAAAACTGTTTTTT.

The rearrangement links TRBV12-2 to TRBJ2-3; the D call TRBD2 from the table was never checked on the DNA. TRBV12-2 is assigned pseudogene status. The CDR3 sequence is 14 residues long. The CDR3 is CASRLWTSTDTQYF. In DNA form, the CDR3 reads TGTGCAAGTCGCTTATGGACTAGCACAGATACGCAGTATTTT.

The rearrangement joins TRBV9 to TRBJ1-5; D gene uncertain. V gave up 0 bases and J gave up 7 bases, with 14 bases separating them. The CDR3 runs to 15 residues. CDR1 is SGDLS and CDR2 is YYNGEE in the germline V gene. CDR3 nucleotides: TGTGCCAGCAGCGTAGTACCCGGGAGGAACCAGCCCCAGCATTTT. Amino acids: CASSVVPGRNQPQHF.

The rearrangement uses TRBV2 and TRBJ1-5, with D hard to call. The germline gives CDR1 SNHLY, CDR2 FYNNEI. The CDR3 runs to 14 residues. The V end was cut by 2 bases, the J end by 6 bases, with 11 bases between. The CDR3 reads CASSEPGVIQPQHF. The CDR3 nucleotides read TGTGCCAGCAGTGAACCCGGGGTCATTCAGCCCCAGCATTTT.

The chain uses TRBV19 and TRBJ2-7; a weak D match, TRBD1 (6 bases). V dropped 5 bases and J dropped 5 bases, with 10 bases sitting between them. Germline V gene sequence: CDR1 LNHDA, CDR2 SQIVND (reference sequence). CDR3 size: 12 residues. The CDR3: CASSAGVHEQYF. The CDR3 region has the DNA TGTGCCAGTAGTGCAGGGGTTCACGAGCAGTACTTC.

The chain recombines TRBV28 with TRBJ1-2; 8 bases map to TRBD1. V shed 8 bases, J shed 4 bases, and the junction held 15 bases outside the gene matches. The CDR3 contains 16 residues. Germline V gene lookup returns CDR1 MDHEN and CDR2 SYDVKM. In nucleotides, the CDR3 is TGTGCCAGCTCCTCCTGGACAGGGAGCCGCGGCTATGGCTACACCTTC. It yields the protein CASSSWTGSRGYGYTF.

This clone was detected only a few times. The rearrangement links TRBV5-1 to TRBJ1-1; 8 nucleotides match TRBD1. Trimming at V came to 0 bases and at J to 4 bases, leaving 11 bases not matched to a gene. Germline CDR1 and CDR2: SGHRS and YFSETQ. The CDR3 is made up of 17 amino acids. The CDR3 DNA is TGCGCCAGCAGCTTGGACCCCAGGGGGCTACAGGGCACTGAAGCTTTCTTT. It specifies CASSLDPRGLQGTEAFF.

On this clone: Other DNA sequences in this sample translate to the same CDR3. V gene TRBV5-6 combines with J gene TRBJ2-1; D uncertain. CDR1 and CDR2 (germline): SGHDT, YYEEEE. Trimming removed 2 bases at V and 6 bases at J, with 3 bases between. The length of the CDR3 is 11 residues. CDR3 nucleotides: TGTGCCAGCAGCTTTCTCAATGAGCAGTTCTTC. The encoded protein is CASSFLNEQFF.

With respect to this clone: The same CDR3 arises from other DNA sequences in this sample as well. J is TRBJ1-1 and V is TRBV6-6, with 7 bases aligning to TRBD1. Trimming cost V 5 bases and J 2 bases; bases outside gene matches: 2. The CDR3 covers 13 residues. Germline V CDR1 and CDR2: MNHNY, SVGAGI (reference sequence). The CDR3 loop is CASSRQGNTEAFF. The CDR3 DNA reads as TGTGCCAGCAGTCGACAGGGTAACACTGAAGCTTTCTTT.

This clone came up a few times. The chain employs TRBV5-1 and TRBJ2-7, with D possibly TRBD1 on 6 matching bases. Trimming shortened V by 0 bases and J by 6 bases, and 16 bases separated the two germline ends. Germline CDR1 reads SGHRS; CDR2 reads YFSETQ. This CDR3 has 15 residues. Here the CDR3 reads CASSLAEVRGGEQYF. In nucleotides, the CDR3 is TGCGCCAGCAGCTTGGCCGAAGTCAGGGGCGGCGAGCAGTACTTC.

The V and J genes are TRBV5-1 and TRBJ2-5, with D tentatively TRBD1 (6 bases). The V end was cut by 1 base, the J end by 5 bases, with 15 bases between. The CDR3 consists of 15 residues. Germline CDR1 is SGHRS and CDR2 is YFSETQ. The CDR3 DNA follows: TGCGCCAGCAGCTTGCGGTCAGGGGCCGGGGAGACCCAGTACTTC. Its translation: CASSLRSGAGETQYF.

V gene TRBV20-1 combines with J gene TRBJ1-1, with a tentative D call TRBD1 (5 bases). Germline V CDR1 and CDR2: DFQATT, SNEGSKA (reference sequence). Trimming took 6 bases from V and 3 from J, leaving 14 bases between them. This CDR3 spans 13 amino acids. The CDR3 reads CSASSGGDTEAFF. CDR3 sequence (DNA): TGCAGTGCCAGTAGCGGGGGGGACACTGAAGCTTTCTTT.